A selection of T cell receptor beta chains follows, all from one sample in a study of Ad26.COV2.S vaccination and SARS-CoV-2 variants. Clones were read by immunoSEQ multiplex PCR, and TCRdb kept only the in-frame ones, dropping some. The sample contains about 370,000 clones, approximately 90% of which appear only once. The source was peripheral blood, collected in a trial of Ad26.COV2.S vaccine versus placebo. These receptors originate from a person aged 18-60 years who received the Ad26.COV2.S COVID-19 vaccine or a placebo. CDR3s include the opening cysteine and the closing phenylalanine or tryptophan. Fields, in order: V gene, CDR3 protein.

v_call: TRBV27; cdr3_aa: CASSGQGNTEAFF
v_call: TRBV5-1; cdr3_aa: CASSLAGVPDTQYF
v_call: TRBV18; cdr3_aa: CASSPGPGQPIEKLFF
v_call: TRBV10-3; cdr3_aa: CAISESGKDQHF
v_call: TRBV2; cdr3_aa: CASKYGPKNTGELFF
v_call: TRBV19; cdr3_aa: CASSMTVYSNQPQHF
v_call: TRBV11-2; cdr3_aa: CASSLGLASYEQYF
v_call: TRBV4-1; cdr3_aa: CASSRVNTGELFF
v_call: TRBV6-2/TRBV6-3; cdr3_aa: CASSRTSGWGETQYF
v_call: TRBV18; cdr3_aa: CASSPDGEAFF
v_call: TRBV29-1; cdr3_aa: CSVEIPGLAYNEQFF
v_call: TRBV3-1/TRBV3-2; cdr3_aa: CASSLLGWAADTQYF
v_call: TRBV4-1; cdr3_aa: CASSLTVVQGNSPLHF
v_call: TRBV6-5; cdr3_aa: CASSYSPGGGYTF
v_call: TRBV18; cdr3_aa: CASSPRQASSYNEQFF
v_call: TRBV14; cdr3_aa: CASNPTRGNTGELFF
v_call: TRBV5-4; cdr3_aa: CASSVRLAAYNEQFF
v_call: TRBV6-5; cdr3_aa: CASSRDLSYEQYF
v_call: TRBV18; cdr3_aa: CASSPPSTARLEGDYGYTF
v_call: TRBV27; cdr3_aa: CASSSIRDNYGYTF
v_call: TRBV6-4; cdr3_aa: CASSEIPDRVTDTQYF
v_call: TRBV4-3; cdr3_aa: CASSRDRGRGEQYF
v_call: TRBV5-1; cdr3_aa: CASSFSGSGTEAFF
v_call: TRBV25-1; cdr3_aa: CASSEFQGQQSPLHF
v_call: TRBV3-1/TRBV3-2; cdr3_aa: CASSIDRFYGYTF
v_call: TRBV4-2; cdr3_aa: CASSGGQWGNQPQHF
v_call: TRBV6-5; cdr3_aa: CASRSRITGELFF
v_call: TRBV18; cdr3_aa: CASSPLQGSNEKLFF
v_call: TRBV5-1; cdr3_aa: CASSLRTGGDTEAFF
v_call: TRBV30; cdr3_aa: CAWSVGVNYGYTF
v_call: TRBV4-2; cdr3_aa: CASSQDWSGQNYGYTF
v_call: TRBV5-1; cdr3_aa: CASSPARKETQYF
v_call: TRBV7-5; cdr3_aa: CARREPEDSFPNTEAFF
v_call: TRBV4-1; cdr3_aa: CASSLHFGQGPYNEQFF